This T cell receptor beta chain was captured by sequencing in a study of shared clonotypes between healthy human individuals. Overall study findings and caveats: Clonotype sharing among donors was expected to depend on sequencing depth.

Profiling relied on immunoSEQ multiplex PCR, and the TCRdb table lists in-frame clones only, not all of them. This table holds roughly 810,000 clones, 95% to 97% found once. Germline CDR1 reads LGHNA; CDR2 reads YSLEER. The CDR3 is 16 amino acids. V was shortened by 4 bases and J by 0 bases, with 14 bases between the two germline ends. Naive CD8 cells lacked CD45RO, underwent positive selection for CCR7 and left out terminally differentiated effector memory CD45RA+ cells. Donors included only healthy HIV-negative adults lacking recent acute infections or vaccinations. Comment on this clone: Its antigen is undetermined.

This TCR was recovered from a man aged 25 to 40 in good health. Sequencing was done on a sample of naive CD8+ T cells sorted from blood. This chain uses TRBV4-3 with TRBJ2-3; D gene uncertain. The CDR3 DNA sequence: TGCGCCAGCAGCCTCGACCCCGGATCTAGCACAGATACGCAGTATTTT. It encodes CASSLDPGSSTDTQYF.